The rows below give T cell receptor beta chains drawn from one sample of a study of Graves' ophthalmopathy and Graves' hyperthyroidism. TCRdb processed the multiplex PCR reads anew with MiXCR; each CDR3 protein has one entry. The table lists some 170,000 distinct CDR3 sequences, 35% to 45% of them singletons. The sample was peripheral blood. These receptors were collected from a man aged 25-40 years with Graves' ophthalmopathy. Each CDR3 is given with its conserved first and last residue. The order of the fields is V gene, J gene, CDR3 protein.

TRBV6-4	TRBJ2-5	CASSLGGIGETQYF
TRBV30	TRBJ2-6	CAWSGSGANVLTF
TRBV28	TRBJ1-2	CASRDGGEGYTF
TRBV28	TRBJ1-1	CASSVEWGNTEAFF
TRBV7-2	TRBJ2-5	CASSYRSRGRETQYF
TRBV29-1	TRBJ2-7	CSVIPLPTGPSYEQYF
TRBV2	TRBJ2-5	CASKRNRETQYF
TRBV6-1	TRBJ2-7	CASSERAGGGYEQYF
TRBV14	TRBJ1-1	CASSQDLLGNTEAFF
TRBV30	TRBJ1-2	CAWKGQIYGYTF
TRBV6-1	TRBJ1-1	CASSRQGAGTEAFF
TRBV11-2	TRBJ2-7	CASSLDGGGSYEQYF
TRBV7-3	TRBJ2-7	CASSPGHSSYEQYF
TRBV11-2	TRBJ1-1	CASSPYGTYNTEAFF
TRBV3-1	TRBJ2-7	CASSQVGGIYEQYF
TRBV19	TRBJ1-5	CASSEDRGEDQPQHF
TRBV6-2/TRBV6-3	TRBJ2-7	CASSPHAEQYF
TRBV12-3/TRBV12-4	TRBJ2-7	CASKILGTPEQYF
TRBV6-2/TRBV6-3	TRBJ2-7	CASSKSGTYEQYF
TRBV6-5	TRBJ1-1	CASSLQGQHTEAFF
TRBV6-5	TRBJ1-5	CASSYTASNQPQHF
TRBV12-3/TRBV12-4	TRBJ2-7	CASSGGPPGSYEQYF
TRBV29-1	TRBJ2-7	CSVGGGPPPDGTYEQYF
TRBV19	TRBJ2-4	CASSKMTGLGNIQYF
TRBV11-2	TRBJ2-7	CASSLDVGGPREQYF
TRBV20-1	TRBJ1-2	CSARALGQGNGTRGYTF
TRBV11-3	TRBJ1-1	CASQTGVEAFF
TRBV7-9	TRBJ2-5	CASSSPTGTLETQYF
TRBV20-1	TRBJ1-5	CSADTGWGDNQPQHF
TRBV24-1	TRBJ2-5	CATSDLTGDQETQYF
TRBV6-2/TRBV6-3	TRBJ2-7	CASSYRDYYEQYF
TRBV6-5	TRBJ1-1	CASSYSKPNTEAFF
TRBV4-1	TRBJ2-7	CASSQEEREGHEQYF
TRBV3-1	TRBJ2-7	CASSQEGLAGGRCEQYF
TRBV6-5	TRBJ1-2	CASKFGRIYGYTF
TRBV6-1	TRBJ2-5	CASSPHRGVKTQYF
TRBV12-3/TRBV12-4	TRBJ2-5	CASSLYRGWEETQYF
TRBV12-3/TRBV12-4	TRBJ1-1	CASSAGGTQLGAEAFF
TRBV5-1	TRBJ1-2	CASSTRQGARGYTF
TRBV12-3/TRBV12-4	TRBJ1-2	CASSYRGAGDGYTF
TRBV6-1	TRBJ2-7	CASMRTGTSGSYEQYF
TRBV30	TRBJ1-1	CAWSVVDGAFF
TRBV12-5	TRBJ1-2	CASGRGLDYGYTF
TRBV5-6	TRBJ2-7	CASSGGTGISYEQYF